The text below deals with one TCR beta chain. Its antigen is currently unknown. This specimen comes from a study of shared clonotypes between healthy human individuals. The CDR3 has 14 residues. CDR1 is SGHTA and CDR2 is FQGNSA in the germline V gene. V shed 5 bases and J shed 2 bases, with 11 bases lying between them. Findings of the study overall: Limitation of the genetic and exposure-history diversity represented came from the few donors.

Profiling relied on immunoSEQ multiplex PCR, and the TCRdb table lists in-frame clones only, not all of them. This sample yields 2 million to 2.5 million clones, of which over 90% are seen a single time; 0.35% to 0.5% belongs to the top ten. Nashville, Tennessee was home to all donors, who were Caucasian adults. This receptor was taken from a man aged 18 to 35 in good health. Some clones in this sample may be carry-over from other donors' samples. The chain employs TRBV7-2 and TRBJ2-3; D gene ambiguous. Input material: naive CD4+ T cells from PBMCs. The subset: CD45RA+ positively selected. The CDR3 is CASSRALSTDTQYF. DNA for the CDR3: TGTGCCAGCAGCCGAGCCTTATCCACAGATACGCAGTATTTT.